The sequence of this T cell receptor (beta chain) was determined in a study of T-cell memory formation after mild COVID-19. Study details: Each donor largely had its own TCR clusters.

Germline CDR1 and CDR2: MNHEY and SMNVEV (reference sequence). The CDR3 is 14 residues long. The V gene lost 6 bases and the J gene lost 1 base, with 9 bases spanning the gap. The TCR alpha and TCR beta cDNA libraries, bearing sample barcodes and UMIs, were generated by 5'RACE using constant-segment primers. MiXCR, run by TCRdb on the 5' RACE reads, gives a single entry per CDR3 protein. Seen here are some 190,000 distinct CDR3 sequences, approximately 16% observed once, and the top ten hold roughly 1.9%. Study-level findings and limits: While clones contracting from day 15 to 85 were balanced between CD4 and CD8, later expanders leaned CD4+.

With regard to this clonotype: The antigen is unknown.

The rearrangement joins TRBV27 to TRBJ2-2, with TRBD1 as a possible D gene (6 bases). This receptor was taken from an adult woman who had mild COVID-19 (a few samples of this study predate the infection). Cell type and time point are not known. Sample: PBMCs or a T cell subset sorted from them (not recorded which). The chain's CDR3 is CASRRGGNTGELFF. The CDR3 region has the DNA TGTGCCAGCAGGCGAGGGGGGAACACCGGGGAGCTGTTTTTT.